This TCR beta chain was obtained from a study of tumor and adjacent non-tumor tissue in lung cancer (dated by TCRdb to between 2018 and 2020). Notes on the research overall: By cancer type, the cohort comprised eleven to twelve adenocarcinoma patients, 2 squamous cell carcinoma patients and 1 small cell lung cancer patient. Ages among the approximately 15 patients ranged from about 31 to 76 years, there were 10 men and 5 women, and disease was at TNM stage I to III. Sequencing generated a total of approximately 130,000,000 productive TCRbeta reads, averaging around 4.2 million reads per sample. Using bulk TCRbeta repertoires from approximately 15 lung cancer patients, the study set lung tumor tissue side by side with matched distant non-tumor lung tissue. Some 31 paired specimens, one tumor and one normal lung sample per patient, were profiled by TCRbeta CDR3 sequencing.

General study outcomes and caveats: The methods do not name the sequencing platform or mention unique molecular identifiers. In normal lung, the top 100 clones accounted for a significantly larger cumulative share of the repertoire than in tumor tissue. TCR diversity was significantly higher in younger patients, and greater tumor TCR diversity was associated with shorter overall survival and shorter disease-free survival. Peripheral blood was not sequenced, so blood TCRbeta repertoires in these lung cancer patients were not examined. Only around 16 patients were in the cohort, and the authors stated that larger samples and more detailed clinical data are needed. TCR diversity (inverse Simpson) was significantly higher in tumor than in normal lung tissue (approximately 400 vs 170, P = 0.0075, Mann-Whitney U test).

Bulk unsorted tissue served as the source for RNA extraction, and RNA quality was assessed using a NanoDrop ND-1000 and an Agilent 2100. Donors were newly diagnosed lung cancer patients admitted for thoracic surgery in China between August and November 2014, without prior chemotherapy. The study excluded patients who had received radiotherapy or chemotherapy before or who had another cancer at the same time. Pieces of surgical tissue measuring 1-2 cm3 were kept in RNAlater solution and stored at -80 degrees C until use. Measured from the cysteine to the phenylalanine, the CDR3 is 14 residues long. CDR3 DNA is the only sequence kept; it has 42 bases, read in frame from the first base. Based on the germline V gene, the CDR1 and CDR2 sequences are SQVTM and ANQGSEA. The library was built by means of multiplex PCR. The instrument given in TCRdb is Illumina HiSeq 2500. TCRbeta libraries were constructed through three rounds of nested PCR with primers (Table S4) according to protocols modified from ARM-PCR. Before sequencing, PCR products in the 200-500 bp range were cut out of the gel and cleaned up using the QIAquick gel extraction kit. Concerning the study's data processing: Reads were cleaned with Trimmomatic, merged with FLASH into complete CDR3 sequences, and assigned to V(D)J germline segments with MiTCR. VDJtools was used to compute clonal diversity as the inverse Simpson's index. In-frame sequences lacking a premature stop codon were counted as productive reads. Using fastp trimming at Q25 and MiXCR clonotype assembly, TCRdb reanalyzed the public sequencing data and kept in-frame beta chains. One record per CDR3 amino acid sequence lists the most common genes and DNA. These V and J calls derive from TCRdb rather than the authors' analysis. The sample table shows 120,000 or so distinct CDR3 sequences, and approximately 71% are seen once. The biggest ten clones account for around 13% of the sample.

Details on this clonotype: Its antigen is not yet known. One junction end does not reproduce the germline sequence, and a read error may be involved.

Sequencing was performed on lung tumor tissue. The TCR originated in a young man with non-small cell lung cancer. This sequence uses TRBV29-1 and TRBJ2-7; the D gene could be TRBD1 or TRBD2, each one agreeing over 5 bases. The CDR3 loop reads CSVNTGAPNYKQYF. The DNA reads as follows: TGCAGCGTTAATACCGGGGCACCTAACTACAAGCAGTACTTC.